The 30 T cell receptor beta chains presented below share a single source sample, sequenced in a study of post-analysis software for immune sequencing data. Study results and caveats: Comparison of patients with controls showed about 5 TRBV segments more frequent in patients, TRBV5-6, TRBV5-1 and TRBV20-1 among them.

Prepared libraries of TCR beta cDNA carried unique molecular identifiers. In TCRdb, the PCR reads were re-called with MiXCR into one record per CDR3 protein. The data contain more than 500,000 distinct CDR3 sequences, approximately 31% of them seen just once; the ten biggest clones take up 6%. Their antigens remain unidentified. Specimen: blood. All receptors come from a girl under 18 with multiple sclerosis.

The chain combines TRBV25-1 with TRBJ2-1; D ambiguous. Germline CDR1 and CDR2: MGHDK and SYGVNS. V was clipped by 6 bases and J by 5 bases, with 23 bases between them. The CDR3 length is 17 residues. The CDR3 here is CASSPNEWRDTHNEQFF. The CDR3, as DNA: TGTGCCAGCAGCCCGAATGAGTGGAGAGACACCCACAATGAGCAGTTCTTC.

The CDR3 loop is CASSYSIKATSLHF. The CDR3 nucleotides are TGTGCCAGCAGTTACTCGATAAAGGCTACTTCCCTCCACTTT. The rearrangement uses TRBV6-6 and TRBJ1-6; D gene uncertain. V dropped 0 bases and J dropped 14 bases, with 14 bases sitting between them. Per germline, CDR1 MNHNY and CDR2 SVGAGI (reference sequence). The CDR3 sequence is 14 residues long.

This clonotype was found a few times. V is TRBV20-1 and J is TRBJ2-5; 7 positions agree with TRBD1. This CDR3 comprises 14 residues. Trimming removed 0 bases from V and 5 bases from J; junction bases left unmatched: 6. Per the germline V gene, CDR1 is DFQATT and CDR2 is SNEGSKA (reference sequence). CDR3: CSARDGTVRETQYF. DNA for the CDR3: TGCAGTGCTAGAGACGGGACAGTGCGGGAGACCCAGTACTTC.

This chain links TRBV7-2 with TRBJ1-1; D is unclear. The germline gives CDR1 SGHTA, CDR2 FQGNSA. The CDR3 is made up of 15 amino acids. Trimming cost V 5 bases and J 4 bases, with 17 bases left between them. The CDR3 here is CASSRRVLSFTEAFF. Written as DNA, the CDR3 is TGTGCCAGCAGCCGAAGGGTATTAAGCTTCACTGAAGCTTTCTTT.

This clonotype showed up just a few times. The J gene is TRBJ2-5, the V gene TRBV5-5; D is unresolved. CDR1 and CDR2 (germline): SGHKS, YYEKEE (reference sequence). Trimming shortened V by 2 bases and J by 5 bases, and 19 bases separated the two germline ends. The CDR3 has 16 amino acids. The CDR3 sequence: CASSFMTSRVLETQYF. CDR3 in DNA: TGTGCCAGCAGCTTTATGACATCAAGGGTACTCGAGACCCAGTACTTC.

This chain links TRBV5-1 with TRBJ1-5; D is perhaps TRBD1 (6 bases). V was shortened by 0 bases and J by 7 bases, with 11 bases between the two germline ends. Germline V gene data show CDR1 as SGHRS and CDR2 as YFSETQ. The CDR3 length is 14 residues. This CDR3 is CASSLAAGEQPQHF. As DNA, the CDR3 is TGCGCCAGCAGCTTGGCGGCAGGGGAACAGCCCCAGCATTTT.

The CDR3 region is CASSQIIKGEQYF. The CDR3 nucleotides are TGTGCCAGCAGCCAAATCATAAAAGGCGAGCAGTACTTC. V is TRBV14 and J is TRBJ2-7; D uncertain. This CDR3 region has 13 residues. V was trimmed by 2 bases and J by 6 bases, leaving 11 bases between them. Germline V CDR1 and CDR2: SGHDN, FVKESK.

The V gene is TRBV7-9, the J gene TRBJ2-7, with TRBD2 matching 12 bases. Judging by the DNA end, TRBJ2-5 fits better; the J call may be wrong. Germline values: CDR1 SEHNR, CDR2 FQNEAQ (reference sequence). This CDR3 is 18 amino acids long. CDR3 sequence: CASSLERSTSGGAETQYF. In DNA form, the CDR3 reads TGTGCCAGCAGCTTAGAGCGCTCGACTAGCGGGGGAGCGGAGACCCAGTACTTC.

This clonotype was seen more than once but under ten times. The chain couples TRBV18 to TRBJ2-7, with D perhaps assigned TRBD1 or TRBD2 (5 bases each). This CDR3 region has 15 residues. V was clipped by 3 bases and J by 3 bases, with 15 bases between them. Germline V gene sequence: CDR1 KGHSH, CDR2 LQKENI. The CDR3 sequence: CASSPLRDVIYEQYF. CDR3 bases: TGTGCCAGCTCACCTCTCCGGGACGTGATCTACGAGCAGTACTTC.

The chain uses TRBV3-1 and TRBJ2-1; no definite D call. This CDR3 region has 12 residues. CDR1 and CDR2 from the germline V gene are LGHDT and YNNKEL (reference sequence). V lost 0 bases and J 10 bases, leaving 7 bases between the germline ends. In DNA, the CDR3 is TGTGCCAGCAGCCAAGATTCGGAAGAGCAGTTCTTC. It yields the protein CASSQDSEEQFF.

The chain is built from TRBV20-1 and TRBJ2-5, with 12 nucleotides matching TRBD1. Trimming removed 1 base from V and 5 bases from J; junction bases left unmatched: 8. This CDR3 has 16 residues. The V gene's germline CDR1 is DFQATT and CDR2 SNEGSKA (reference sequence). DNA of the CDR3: TGCAGTGCTAGAGCGCAGGGGACAGGGGGCGTGGAGACCCAGTACTTC. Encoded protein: CSARAQGTGGVETQYF.

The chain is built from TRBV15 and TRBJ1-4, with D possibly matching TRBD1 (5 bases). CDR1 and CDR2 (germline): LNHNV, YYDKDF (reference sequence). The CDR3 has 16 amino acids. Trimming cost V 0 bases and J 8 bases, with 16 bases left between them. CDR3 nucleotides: TGTGCCACCAGCAGAGATTCCCCAGGGATGGGGGAAAAACTGTTTTTT. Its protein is CATSRDSPGMGEKLFF.

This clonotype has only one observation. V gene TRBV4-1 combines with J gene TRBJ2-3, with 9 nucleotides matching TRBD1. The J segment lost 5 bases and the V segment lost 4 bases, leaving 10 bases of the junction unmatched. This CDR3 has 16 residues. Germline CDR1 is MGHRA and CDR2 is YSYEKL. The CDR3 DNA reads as TGCGCCAGCAGCCCGGCCGGGACAGGGACGGGAGATACGCAGTATTTT. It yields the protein CASSPAGTGTGDTQYF.

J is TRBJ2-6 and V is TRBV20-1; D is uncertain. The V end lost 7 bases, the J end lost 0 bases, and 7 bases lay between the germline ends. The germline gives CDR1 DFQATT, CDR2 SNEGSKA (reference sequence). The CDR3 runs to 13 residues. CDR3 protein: CSVTFSGANVLTF. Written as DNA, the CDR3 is TGCAGTGTAACGTTCTCTGGGGCCAACGTCCTGACTTTC.

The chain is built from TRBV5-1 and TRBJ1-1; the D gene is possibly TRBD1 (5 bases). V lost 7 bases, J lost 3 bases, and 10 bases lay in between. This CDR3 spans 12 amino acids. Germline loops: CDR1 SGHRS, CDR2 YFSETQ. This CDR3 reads CASPSGDTEAFF. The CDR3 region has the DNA TGCGCCAGCCCTTCGGGGGACACTGAAGCTTTCTTT.

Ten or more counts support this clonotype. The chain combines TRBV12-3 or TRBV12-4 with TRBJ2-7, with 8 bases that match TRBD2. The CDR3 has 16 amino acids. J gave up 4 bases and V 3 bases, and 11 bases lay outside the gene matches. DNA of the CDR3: TGTGCCAGCAGTTTCCCCTCGGGGGAGCGGGGGTACGAGCAGTACTTC. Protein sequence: CASSFPSGERGYEQYF.

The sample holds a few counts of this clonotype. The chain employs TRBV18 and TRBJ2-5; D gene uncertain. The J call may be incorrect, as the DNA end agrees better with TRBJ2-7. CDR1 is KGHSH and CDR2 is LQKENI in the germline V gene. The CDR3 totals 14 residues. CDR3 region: CASSFSPSPNEQYF. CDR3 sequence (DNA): TGTGCCAGCTCTTTCTCCCCGAGCCCCAACGAGCAGTACTTC.

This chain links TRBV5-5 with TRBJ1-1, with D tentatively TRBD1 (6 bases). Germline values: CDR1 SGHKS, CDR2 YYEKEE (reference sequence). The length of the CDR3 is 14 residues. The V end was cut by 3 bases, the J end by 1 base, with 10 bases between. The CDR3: CASSWGGQNTEAFF. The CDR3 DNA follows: TGTGCCAGCAGCTGGGGGGGCCAGAACACTGAAGCTTTCTTT.

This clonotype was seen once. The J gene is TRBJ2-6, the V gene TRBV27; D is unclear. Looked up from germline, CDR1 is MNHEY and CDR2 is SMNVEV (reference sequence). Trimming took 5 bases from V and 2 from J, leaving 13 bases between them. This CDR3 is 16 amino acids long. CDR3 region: CASSPLTETGANVLTF. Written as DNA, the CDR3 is TGTGCCAGCAGTCCGCTAACAGAAACTGGGGCCAACGTCCTGACTTTC.

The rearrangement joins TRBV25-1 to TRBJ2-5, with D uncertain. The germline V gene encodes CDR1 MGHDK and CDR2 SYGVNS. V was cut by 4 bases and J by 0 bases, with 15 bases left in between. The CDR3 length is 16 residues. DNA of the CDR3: TGTGCCAGCAGTGCTCTAAAATCGGAGTACCAAGAGACCCAGTACTTC. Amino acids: CASSALKSEYQETQYF.

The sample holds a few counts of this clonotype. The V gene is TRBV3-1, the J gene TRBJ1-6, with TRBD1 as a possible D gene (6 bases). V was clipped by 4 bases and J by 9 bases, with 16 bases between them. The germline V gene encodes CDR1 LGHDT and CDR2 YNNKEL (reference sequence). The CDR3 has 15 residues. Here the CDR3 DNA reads TGTGCCAGCAGCCCCCCTACGACAGGTTCTTCACCCCTCCACTTT. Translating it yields CASSPPTTGSSPLHF.

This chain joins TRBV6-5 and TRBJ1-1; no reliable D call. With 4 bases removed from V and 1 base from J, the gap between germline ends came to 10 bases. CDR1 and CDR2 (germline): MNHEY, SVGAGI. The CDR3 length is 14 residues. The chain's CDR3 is CASSSIAENTEAFF. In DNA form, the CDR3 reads TGTGCCAGCAGTTCTATTGCGGAGAACACTGAAGCTTTCTTT.

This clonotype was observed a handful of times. CDR3 DNA: TGCGCCAGCAGCCATTTAGCGGACTTTACCTACAATGAGCAGTTCTTC. Protein sequence: CASSHLADFTYNEQFF. The chain employs TRBV4-1 and TRBJ2-1, with D possibly TRBD2 on 6 matching bases. Germline values: CDR1 MGHRA, CDR2 YSYEKL. V shed 3 bases and J shed 2 bases, with 14 bases lying between them. CDR3 length: 16 amino acids.

The CDR3 is CSVDRDYGYTF. CDR3 sequence (DNA): TGCAGCGTGGACAGGGACTATGGCTACACCTTC. The rearrangement links TRBV29-1 to TRBJ1-2; TRBD1 agrees at 8 bases. The junction had 0 bases not matched to a gene; V was cut back by 6 bases and J by 3 bases. The CDR3 is made up of 11 amino acids. Germline CDR1 SQVTM, CDR2 ANQGSEA.

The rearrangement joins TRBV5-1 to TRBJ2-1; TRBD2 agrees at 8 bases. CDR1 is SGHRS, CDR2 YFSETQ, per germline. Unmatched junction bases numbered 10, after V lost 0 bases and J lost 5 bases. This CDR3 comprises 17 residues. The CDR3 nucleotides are TGCGCCAGCAGCTTGGCCCCTGGTGCGGGGGGACACAATGAGCAGTTCTTC. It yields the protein CASSLAPGAGGHNEQFF.

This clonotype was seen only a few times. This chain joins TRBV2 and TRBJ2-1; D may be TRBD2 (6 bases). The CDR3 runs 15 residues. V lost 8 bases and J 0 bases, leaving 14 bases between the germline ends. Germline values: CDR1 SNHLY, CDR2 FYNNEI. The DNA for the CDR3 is TGTGCCAGCGTGGGAGGTCCTAGCTCCTACAATGAGCAGTTCTTC. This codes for CASVGGPSSYNEQFF.

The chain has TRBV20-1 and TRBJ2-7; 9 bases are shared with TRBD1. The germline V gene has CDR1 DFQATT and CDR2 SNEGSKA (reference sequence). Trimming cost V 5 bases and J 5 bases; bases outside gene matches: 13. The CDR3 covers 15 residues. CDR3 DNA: TGCAGTGCTGGATCCTTCGGGACAGGGCCCCACGAGCAGTACTTC. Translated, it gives CSAGSFGTGPHEQYF.

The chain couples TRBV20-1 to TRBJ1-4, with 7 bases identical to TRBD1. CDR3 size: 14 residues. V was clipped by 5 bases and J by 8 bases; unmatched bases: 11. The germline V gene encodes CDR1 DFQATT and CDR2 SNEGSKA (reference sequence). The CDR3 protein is CSAPKTGLPEKLFF. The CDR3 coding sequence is TGCAGTGCTCCAAAGACAGGGCTACCAGAAAAACTGTTTTTT.

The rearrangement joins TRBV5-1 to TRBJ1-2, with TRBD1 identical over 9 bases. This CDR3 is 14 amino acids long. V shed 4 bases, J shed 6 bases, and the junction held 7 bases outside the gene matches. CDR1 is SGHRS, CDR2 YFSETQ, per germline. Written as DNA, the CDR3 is TGCGCCAGCAGCGGTACTACAGGGGGCCATGGCTACACCTTC. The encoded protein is CASSGTTGGHGYTF.

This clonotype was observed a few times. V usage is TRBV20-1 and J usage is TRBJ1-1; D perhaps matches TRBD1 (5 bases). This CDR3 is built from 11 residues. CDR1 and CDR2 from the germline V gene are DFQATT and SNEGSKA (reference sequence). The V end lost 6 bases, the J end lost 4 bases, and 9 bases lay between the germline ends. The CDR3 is CSAQGGTEAFF. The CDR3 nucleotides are TGCAGTGCCCAGGGTGGCACTGAAGCTTTCTTT.